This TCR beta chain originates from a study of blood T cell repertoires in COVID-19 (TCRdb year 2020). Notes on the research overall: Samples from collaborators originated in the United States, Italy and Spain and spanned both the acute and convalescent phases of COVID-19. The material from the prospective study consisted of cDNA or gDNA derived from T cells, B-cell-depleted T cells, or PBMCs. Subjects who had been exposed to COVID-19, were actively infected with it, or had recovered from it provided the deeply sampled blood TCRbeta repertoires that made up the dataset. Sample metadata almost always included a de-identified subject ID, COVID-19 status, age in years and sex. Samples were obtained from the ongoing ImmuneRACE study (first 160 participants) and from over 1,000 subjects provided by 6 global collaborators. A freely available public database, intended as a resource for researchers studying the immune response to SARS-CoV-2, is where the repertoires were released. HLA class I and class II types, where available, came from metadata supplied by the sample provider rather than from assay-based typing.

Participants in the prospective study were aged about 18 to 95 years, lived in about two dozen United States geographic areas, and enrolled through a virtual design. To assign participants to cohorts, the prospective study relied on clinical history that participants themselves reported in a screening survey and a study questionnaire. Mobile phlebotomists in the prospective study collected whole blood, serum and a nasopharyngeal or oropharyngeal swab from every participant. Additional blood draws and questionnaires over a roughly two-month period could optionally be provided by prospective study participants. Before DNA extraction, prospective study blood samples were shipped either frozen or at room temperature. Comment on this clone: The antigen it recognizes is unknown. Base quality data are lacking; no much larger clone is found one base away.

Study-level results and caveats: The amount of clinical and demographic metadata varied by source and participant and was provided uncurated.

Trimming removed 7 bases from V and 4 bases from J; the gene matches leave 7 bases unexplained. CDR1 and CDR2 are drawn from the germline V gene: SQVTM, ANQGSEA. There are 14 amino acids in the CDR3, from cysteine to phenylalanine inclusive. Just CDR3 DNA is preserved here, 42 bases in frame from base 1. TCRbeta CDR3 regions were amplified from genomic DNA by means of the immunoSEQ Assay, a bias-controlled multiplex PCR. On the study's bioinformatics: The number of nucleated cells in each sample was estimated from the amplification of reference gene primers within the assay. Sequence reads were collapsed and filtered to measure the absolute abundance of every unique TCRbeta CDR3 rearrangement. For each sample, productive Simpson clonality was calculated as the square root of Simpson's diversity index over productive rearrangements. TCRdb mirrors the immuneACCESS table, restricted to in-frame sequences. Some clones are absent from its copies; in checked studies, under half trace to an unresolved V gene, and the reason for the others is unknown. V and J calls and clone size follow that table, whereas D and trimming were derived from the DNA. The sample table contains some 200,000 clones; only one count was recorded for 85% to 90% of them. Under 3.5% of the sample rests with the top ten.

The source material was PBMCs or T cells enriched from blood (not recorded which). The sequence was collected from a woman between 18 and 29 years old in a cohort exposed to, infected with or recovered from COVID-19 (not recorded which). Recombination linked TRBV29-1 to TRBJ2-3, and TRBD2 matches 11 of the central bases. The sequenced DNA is TGCAGCGGGATAGCGGGGGGGCGAGCAGATACGCAGTATTTT. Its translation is CSGIAGGRADTQYF.